This paragraph reports one T cell receptor beta chain. The record originates from a study of blood T cell repertoires in COVID-19. The wider study: Both acute and convalescent COVID-19 samples were obtained from the United States, Italy and Spain. T cells, B-cell-depleted T cells, or PBMCs provided the cDNA or gDNA that served as material.

In germline, CDR1 is SGHTA, CDR2 FQGNSA. This CDR3 comprises 13 residues. V lost 1 base, J lost 5 bases, and 8 bases lay in between. Original handling: Reference gene primer amplification gave nucleated cell count estimates. The method was immunoSEQ multiplex PCR; TCRdb's version includes in-frame clones alone and lacks a portion of them. Clonal size and the V and J genes are those of that table, whereas D and trimming came from the DNA. The sample has about 120,000 clones; nearly 90% are singletons. This chain uses TRBV7-2 with TRBJ2-5; D is unclear. This clonotype was sampled from a human donor in a cohort sampled during active COVID-19. What was sequenced was peripheral blood. CDR3 in amino acids: CASSLGLGETQYF. The DNA for the CDR3 is TGTGCCAGCAGCTTAGGACTCGGGGAGACCCAGTACTTC.